Sequencing of this TCR beta chain was carried out in a study of T-cell reconstitution after alpha-beta-depleted transplantation in children. Study-level findings and limits: At around two months after transplant, the alpha-beta T cells were reportedly derived from several hundred expanded clones that came from non-depleted graft cells. High day-60 TCRbeta diversity in some patients came from surviving recipient T cells and thymic progenitors. T-cell numbers and diversity one year post-transplant derived largely from freshly generated T cells.

Of note for this clonotype: Its specificity is not known.

J gave up 0 bases and V 0 bases, and 5 bases lay outside the gene matches. The CDR3 spans 16 residues. The germline V gene has CDR1 LNHNV and CDR2 YYDKDF (reference sequence). Unique molecular identifiers were incorporated into the prepared TCRbeta library. TCRdb processed the PCR reads anew with MiXCR; each CDR3 protein has one entry. The repertoire has about 980,000 distinct CDR3 sequences, around 30% of them found once; the top ten carry about 28%. The sequencing here drew on PBMCs, mostly from graft donor cells, taken 360 days after TCRalphabeta/CD19-depleted stem cell transplant. The chain employs TRBV15 and TRBJ2-7; TRBD1 aligns across 7 bases. The TCR comes from a boy less than two years old who had a stem cell transplant for SCID, so the T cells may come from the graft donor. The CDR3 spells CATSRDLGTASYEQYF. The CDR3 bases are TGTGCCACCAGCAGAGATCTCGGGACAGCCTCCTACGAGCAGTACTTC.